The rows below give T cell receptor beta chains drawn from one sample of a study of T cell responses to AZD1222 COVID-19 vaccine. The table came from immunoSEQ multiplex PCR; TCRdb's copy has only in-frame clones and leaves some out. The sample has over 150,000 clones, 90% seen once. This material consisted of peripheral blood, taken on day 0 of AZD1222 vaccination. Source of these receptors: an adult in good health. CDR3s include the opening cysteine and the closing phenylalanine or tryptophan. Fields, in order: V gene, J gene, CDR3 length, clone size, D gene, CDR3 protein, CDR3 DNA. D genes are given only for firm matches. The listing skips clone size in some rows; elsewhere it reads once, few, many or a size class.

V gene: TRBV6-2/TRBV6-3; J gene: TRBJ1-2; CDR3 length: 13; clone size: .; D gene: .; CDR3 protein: CASSSDSFDGYTF; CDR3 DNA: TGTGCCAGCAGTTCCGACAGTTTTGATGGCTACACCTTC
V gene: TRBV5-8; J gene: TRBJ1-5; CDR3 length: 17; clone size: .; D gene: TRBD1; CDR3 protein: CASSLWGTGANNQPQHF; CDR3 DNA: TGTGCCAGCAGCTTGTGGGGGACAGGGGCCAACAATCAGCCCCAGCATTTT
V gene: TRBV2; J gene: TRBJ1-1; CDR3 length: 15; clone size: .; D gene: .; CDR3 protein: CASSEVAGPYTEAFF; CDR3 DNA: TGTGCCAGCAGTGAAGTGGCGGGTCCCTACACTGAAGCTTTCTTT
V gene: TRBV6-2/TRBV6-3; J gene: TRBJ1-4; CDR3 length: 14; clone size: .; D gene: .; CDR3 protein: CASSATTTNEKLFF; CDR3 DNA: TGTGCCAGCAGTGCGACAACAACTAATGAAAAACTGTTTTTT
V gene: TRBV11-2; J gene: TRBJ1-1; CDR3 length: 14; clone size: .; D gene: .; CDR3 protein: CASSLVTGEVSAFF; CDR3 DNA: TGTGCCAGCAGCTTAGTGACCGGTGAGGTTTCGGCTTTCTTT
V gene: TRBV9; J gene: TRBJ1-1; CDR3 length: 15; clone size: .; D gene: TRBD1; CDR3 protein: CASSEEGAVNTEAFF; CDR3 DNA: TGTGCCAGCAGCGAAGAGGGGGCGGTGAACACTGAAGCTTTCTTT
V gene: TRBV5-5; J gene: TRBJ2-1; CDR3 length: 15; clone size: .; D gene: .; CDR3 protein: CASSFPSKPYNEQFF; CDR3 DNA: TGTGCCAGCAGCTTCCCTAGCAAGCCTTACAATGAGCAGTTCTTC
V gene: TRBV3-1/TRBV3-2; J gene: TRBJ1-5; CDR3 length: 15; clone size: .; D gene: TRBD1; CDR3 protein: CASSQTGDSNQPQHF; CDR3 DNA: TGTGCCAGCAGCCAGACAGGGGATAGCAATCAGCCCCAGCATTTT
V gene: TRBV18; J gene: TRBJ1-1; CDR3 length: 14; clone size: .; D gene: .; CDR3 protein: CASSPYDEVTEAFF; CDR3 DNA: TGTGCCAGCTCACCATACGATGAGGTGACTGAAGCTTTCTTT
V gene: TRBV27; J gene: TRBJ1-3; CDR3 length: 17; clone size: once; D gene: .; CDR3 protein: CASSLRLGGSSGNTIYF; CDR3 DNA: TGTGCCAGCAGTTTACGTTTAGGTGGCAGCTCTGGAAACACCATATATTTT
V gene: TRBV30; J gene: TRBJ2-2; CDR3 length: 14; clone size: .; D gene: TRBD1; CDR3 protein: CAWLGQAYTGELFF; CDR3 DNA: TGTGCCTGGTTAGGACAGGCGTACACCGGGGAGCTGTTTTTT
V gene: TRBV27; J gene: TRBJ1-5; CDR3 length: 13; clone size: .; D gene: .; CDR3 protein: CASSRSGNQPQHF; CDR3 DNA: TGTGCCAGCTCCCGGAGTGGGAATCAGCCCCAGCATTTT
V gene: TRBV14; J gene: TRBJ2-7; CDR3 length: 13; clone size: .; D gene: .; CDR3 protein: CASSLMDVYEQYF; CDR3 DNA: TGTGCCAGCAGCCTTATGGACGTATACGAGCAGTACTTC
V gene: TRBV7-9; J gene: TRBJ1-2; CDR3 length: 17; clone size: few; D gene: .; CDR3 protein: CASSFTNPQGTNYGYTF; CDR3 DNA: TGTGCCAGCAGCTTTACCAACCCGCAGGGAACTAACTATGGCTACACCTTC
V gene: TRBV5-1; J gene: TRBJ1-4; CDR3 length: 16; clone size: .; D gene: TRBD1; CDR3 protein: CASSFGTGVLDEKLFF; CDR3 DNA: TGCGCCAGCAGCTTCGGGACAGGGGTTTTGGATGAAAAACTGTTTTTT
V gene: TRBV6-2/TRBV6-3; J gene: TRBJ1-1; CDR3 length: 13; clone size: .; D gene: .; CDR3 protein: CASSLTGNTEAFF; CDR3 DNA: TGTGCCAGCAGTCTAACAGGGAACACTGAAGCTTTCTTT
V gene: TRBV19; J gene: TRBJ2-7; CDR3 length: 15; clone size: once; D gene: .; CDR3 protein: CASSTWGARGDEQYF; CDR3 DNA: TGTGCCAGTAGCACATGGGGGGCCCGGGGGGACGAGCAGTACTTC
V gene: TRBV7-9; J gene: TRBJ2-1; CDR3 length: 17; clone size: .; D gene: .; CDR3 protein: CASSGRDGSSSYNEQFF; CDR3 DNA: TGTGCCAGCAGCGGAAGGGACGGATCGAGCTCCTACAATGAGCAGTTCTTC
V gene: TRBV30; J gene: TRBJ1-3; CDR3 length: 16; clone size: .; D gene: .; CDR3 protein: CAWSPGSGTSGNTIYF; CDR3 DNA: TGTGCCTGGAGTCCTGGTTCAGGGACCTCTGGAAACACCATATATTTT
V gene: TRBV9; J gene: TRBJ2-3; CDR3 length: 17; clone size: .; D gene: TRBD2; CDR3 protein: CASSVGLAGGRTDTQYF; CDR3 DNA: TGTGCCAGCAGCGTAGGACTAGCGGGGGGGCGCACAGATACGCAGTATTTT
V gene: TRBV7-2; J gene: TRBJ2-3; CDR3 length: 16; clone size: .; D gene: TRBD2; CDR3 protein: CASSLQLAGGHDTQYF; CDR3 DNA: TGTGCCAGCAGCTTGCAACTAGCGGGGGGGCATGATACGCAGTATTTT
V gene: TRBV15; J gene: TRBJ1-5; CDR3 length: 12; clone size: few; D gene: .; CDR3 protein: CATSRDSQPQHF; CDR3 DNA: TGTGCCACCAGCAGAGATAGCCAGCCCCAGCATTTT
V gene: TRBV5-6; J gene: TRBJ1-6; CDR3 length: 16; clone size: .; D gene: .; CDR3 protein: CASRRAKASYNSPLHF; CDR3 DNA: TGTGCCAGCCGAAGAGCAAAGGCCTCCTATAATTCACCCCTCCACTTT
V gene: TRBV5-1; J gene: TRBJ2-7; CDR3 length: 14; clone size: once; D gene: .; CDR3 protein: CASSLGTSPYEQYF; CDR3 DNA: TGCGCCAGCAGCTTAGGGACTTCGCCCTACGAGCAGTACTTC
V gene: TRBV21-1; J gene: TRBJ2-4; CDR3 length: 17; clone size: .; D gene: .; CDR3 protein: CASSKEGDRAAKNIQYF; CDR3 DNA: TGTGCCAGCAGCAAAGAGGGGGACAGGGCAGCCAAAAACATTCAGTACTTC
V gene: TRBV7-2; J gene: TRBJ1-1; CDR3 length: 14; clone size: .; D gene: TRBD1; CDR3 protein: CASSPNRGSTEAFF; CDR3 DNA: TGTGCCAGCAGCCCGAACAGGGGTAGCACTGAAGCTTTCTTT
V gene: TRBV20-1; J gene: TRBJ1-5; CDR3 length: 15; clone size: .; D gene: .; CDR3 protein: CSASSRTVRNQPQHF; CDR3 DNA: TGCAGTGCTAGTTCCAGGACTGTAAGGAATCAGCCCCAGCATTTT
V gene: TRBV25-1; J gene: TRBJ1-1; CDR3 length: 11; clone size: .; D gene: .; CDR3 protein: CASSEYKEAFF; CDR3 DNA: TGTGCCAGCAGTGAATATAAGGAAGCTTTCTTT
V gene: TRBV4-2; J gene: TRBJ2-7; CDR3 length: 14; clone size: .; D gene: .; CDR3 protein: CASSTVGSDYEQYF; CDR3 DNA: TGTGCCAGCAGCACTGTGGGCTCTGACTACGAGCAGTACTTC
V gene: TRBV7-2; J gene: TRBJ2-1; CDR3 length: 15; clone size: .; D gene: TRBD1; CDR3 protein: CASSSRQGIYNEQFF; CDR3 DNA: TGTGCCAGCAGCTCCCGACAGGGAATCTACAATGAGCAGTTCTTC
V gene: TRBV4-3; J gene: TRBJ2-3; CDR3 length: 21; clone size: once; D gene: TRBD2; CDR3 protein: CASSQDLSGGASWDGTDTQYF; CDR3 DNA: TGCGCCAGCAGCCAAGATCTTTCCGGGGGGGCCAGTTGGGACGGCACAGATACGCAGTATTTT
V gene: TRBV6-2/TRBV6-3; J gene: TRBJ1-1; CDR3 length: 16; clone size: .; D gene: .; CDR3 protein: CASSVLPGTKNTEAFF; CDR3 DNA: TGTGCCAGCAGTGTACTTCCAGGAACAAAGAACACTGAAGCTTTCTTT
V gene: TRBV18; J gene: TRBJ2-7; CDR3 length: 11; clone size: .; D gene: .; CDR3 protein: CASRLSYEQYF; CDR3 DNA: TGTGCCAGCCGGTTGTCCTACGAGCAGTACTTC
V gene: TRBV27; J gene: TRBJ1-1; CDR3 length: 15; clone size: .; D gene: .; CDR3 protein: CASSQVDFARTEAFF; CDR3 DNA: TGTGCCAGCTCTCAAGTCGATTTCGCTCGGACTGAAGCTTTCTTT
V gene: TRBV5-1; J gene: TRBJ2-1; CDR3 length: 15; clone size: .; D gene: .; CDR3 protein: CASSSGTQTYNEQFF; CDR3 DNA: TGCGCCAGCAGCTCCGGGACCCAGACCTACAATGAGCAGTTCTTC
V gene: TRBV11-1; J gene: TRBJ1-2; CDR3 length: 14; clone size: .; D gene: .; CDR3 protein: CASSLGNINYGYTF; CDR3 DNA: TGTGCCAGCAGCCTAGGGAATATTAACTATGGCTACACCTTC
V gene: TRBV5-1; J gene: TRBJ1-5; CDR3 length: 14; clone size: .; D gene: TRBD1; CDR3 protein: CASSLADRGQPQHF; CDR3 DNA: TGCGCCAGCAGCTTGGCGGACAGGGGACAGCCCCAGCATTTT
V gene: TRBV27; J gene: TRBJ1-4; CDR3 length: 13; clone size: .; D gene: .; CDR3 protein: CASSLLGNEKLFF; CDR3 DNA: TGTGCCAGCAGTTTACTAGGGAACGAAAAACTGTTTTTT
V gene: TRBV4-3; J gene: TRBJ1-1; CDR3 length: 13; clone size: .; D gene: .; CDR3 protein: CASSQRRATEAFF; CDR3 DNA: TGCGCCAGCAGCCAACGTCGGGCAACTGAAGCTTTCTTT
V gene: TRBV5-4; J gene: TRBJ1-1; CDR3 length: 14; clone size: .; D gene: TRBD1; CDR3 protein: CASNTGGVNTEAFF; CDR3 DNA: TGTGCCAGCAACACAGGGGGCGTAAACACTGAAGCTTTCTTT
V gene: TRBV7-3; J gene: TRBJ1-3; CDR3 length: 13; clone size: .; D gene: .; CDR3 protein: CASSPAGGNTIYF; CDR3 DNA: TGTGCCAGCAGCCCTGCCGGTGGAAACACCATATATTTT
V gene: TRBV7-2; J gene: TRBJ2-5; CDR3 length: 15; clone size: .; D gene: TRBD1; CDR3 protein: CASSPGQGTRETQYF; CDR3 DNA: TGTGCCAGCAGCCCGGGACAGGGCACGAGGGAGACCCAGTACTTC
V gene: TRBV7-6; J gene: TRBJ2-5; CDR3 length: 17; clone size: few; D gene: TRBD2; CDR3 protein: CASSLGPAAGLGETQYF; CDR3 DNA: TGTGCCAGCAGCTTAGGACCCGCAGCGGGACTTGGAGAGACCCAGTACTTC
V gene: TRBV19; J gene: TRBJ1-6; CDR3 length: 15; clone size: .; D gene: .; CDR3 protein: CASSIGAGDNSPLHF; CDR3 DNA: TGTGCCAGTAGTATTGGAGCCGGGGATAATTCACCCCTCCACTTT
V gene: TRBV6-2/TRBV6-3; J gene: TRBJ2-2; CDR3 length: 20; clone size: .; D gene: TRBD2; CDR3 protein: CASSYTSGTSGGAVPGELFF; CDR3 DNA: TGTGCCAGCAGTTACACCTCCGGGACTAGCGGGGGGGCCGTCCCCGGGGAGCTGTTTTTT
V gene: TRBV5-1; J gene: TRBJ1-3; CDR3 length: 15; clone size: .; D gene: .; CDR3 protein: CASSSRAGVGNTIYF; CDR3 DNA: TGCGCCAGCAGCTCCCGCGCGGGGGTTGGAAACACCATATATTTT
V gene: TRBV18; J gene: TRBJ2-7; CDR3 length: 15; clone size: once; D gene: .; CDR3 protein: CASSPQGTLSYEQYF; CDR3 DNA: TGTGCCAGCTCACCCCAGGGGACTCTATCCTACGAGCAGTACTTC
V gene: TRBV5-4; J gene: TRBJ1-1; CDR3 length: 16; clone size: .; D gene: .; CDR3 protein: CASSFPGTVGGTEAFF; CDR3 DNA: TGTGCCAGCAGCTTCCCCGGGACCGTGGGAGGAACTGAAGCTTTCTTT
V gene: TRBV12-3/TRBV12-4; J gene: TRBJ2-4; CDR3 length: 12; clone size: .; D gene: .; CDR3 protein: CAISGPKNIQYF; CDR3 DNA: TGTGCCATATCGGGACCCAAAAACATTCAGTACTTC
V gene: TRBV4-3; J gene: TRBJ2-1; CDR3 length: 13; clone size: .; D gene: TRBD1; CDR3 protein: CASSHSRQGEEFF; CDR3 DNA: TGCGCCAGCAGCCACTCGCGACAGGGTGAGGAGTTCTTC
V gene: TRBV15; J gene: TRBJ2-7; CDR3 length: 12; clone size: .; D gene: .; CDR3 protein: CATSRERNEQYF; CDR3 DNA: TGTGCCACCAGCAGAGAACGGAACGAGCAGTACTTC
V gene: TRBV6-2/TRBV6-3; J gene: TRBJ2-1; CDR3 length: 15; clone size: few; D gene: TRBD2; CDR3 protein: CASSYWASGGNEQFF; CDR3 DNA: TGTGCCAGCAGTTACTGGGCTAGCGGGGGGAATGAGCAGTTCTTC
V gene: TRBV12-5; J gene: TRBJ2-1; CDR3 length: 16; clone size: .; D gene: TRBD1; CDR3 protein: CASGLGIGQGADEQFF; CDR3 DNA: TGTGCTAGTGGTTTGGGAATTGGACAGGGGGCCGATGAGCAGTTCTTC
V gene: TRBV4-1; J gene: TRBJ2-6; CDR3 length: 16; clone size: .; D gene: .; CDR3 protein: CASSQARGAGANVLTF; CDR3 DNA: TGCGCCAGCAGCCAAGCGAGGGGAGCTGGGGCCAACGTCCTGACTTTC
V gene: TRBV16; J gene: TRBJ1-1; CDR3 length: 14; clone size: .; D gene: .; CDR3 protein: CATRQSNQLTEAFF; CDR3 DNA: TGTGCCACCCGACAATCTAATCAGCTCACTGAAGCTTTCTTT
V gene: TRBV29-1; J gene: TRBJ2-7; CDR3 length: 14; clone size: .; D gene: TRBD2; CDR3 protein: CSSWDGGAPYEQYF; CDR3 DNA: TGCAGCTCTTGGGACGGGGGGGCCCCCTACGAGCAGTACTTC
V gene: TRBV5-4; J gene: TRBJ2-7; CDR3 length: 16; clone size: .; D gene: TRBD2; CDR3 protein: CASSSKLAGGWGEQYF; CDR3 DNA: TGTGCCAGCAGCTCGAAACTAGCGGGGGGCTGGGGCGAGCAGTACTTC
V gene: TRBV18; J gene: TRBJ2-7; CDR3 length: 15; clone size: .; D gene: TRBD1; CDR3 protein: CASSPDRDRGYEQYF; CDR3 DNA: TGTGCCAGCTCACCTGATCGGGACAGGGGCTACGAGCAGTACTTC
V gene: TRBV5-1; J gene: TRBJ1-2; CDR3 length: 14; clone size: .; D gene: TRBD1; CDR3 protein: CASSLGQGARGYTF; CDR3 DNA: TGCGCCAGCAGCTTGGGACAGGGGGCGCGTGGCTACACCTTC